This T cell receptor (beta chain) derives from a study of control samples from healthy donors and cancer patients. This table comes from immunoSEQ multiplex PCR, and its TCRdb copy is limited to in-frame clones, with some not included. This sample has approximately 90,000 clones, with around 89% found just once. CDR3 size: 13 residues. V lost 5 bases and J 10 bases, leaving 16 bases between the germline ends. Germline CDR1 reads SGHAT; CDR2 reads FQNNGV. V usage is TRBV11-2 and J usage is TRBJ2-3; D is possibly TRBD2 (5 bases). The sample comprised blood. The clonotype was recovered from a woman in her 70s in good health. DNA for the CDR3: TGTGCCAGCAGCCGCCCTGGACTGCGAGCGCAGTATTTT. It translates to CASSRPGLRAQYF. Full variable domain (missing parts from reference TRBV11-2 and TRBJ2-3): EAGVAQSPRYKIIEKRQSVAFWCNPISGHATLYWYQQILGQGPKLLIQFQNNGVVDDSQLPKDRFSAERLKGVDSTLKIQPAKLEDSAVYLCASSRPGLRAQYFGPGTRLTVL.